The 22 T cell receptor beta chains given below trace back to one sample, sequenced in a study of OX40 agonist ivuxolimab in advanced cancers. Method: immunoSEQ multiplex PCR; TCRdb's copy keeps in-frame clones and lacks some. The repertoire has more than 80,000 clones, roughly 94% of them found once; the top ten carry over 2.5%. This specimen was CD4+ or CD8+ T cells sorted from blood, taken in a trial of the OX40 agonist ivuxolimab. Source of these receptors: an adult with an advanced solid tumor such as melanoma, head and neck, liver or kidney cancer.

DNA for the CDR3: TGTGCCAGCAGTTTATTCGGCGGAGATACGCAGTATTTT. This translates into CASSLFGGDTQYF. The chain employs TRBV27 and TRBJ2-3; no clear D. The CDR3 consists of 13 residues. Germline values: CDR1 MNHEY, CDR2 SMNVEV (reference sequence). Trimming left V 1 base short and J 5 bases short, with 7 bases between.

The V and J genes are TRBV29-1 and TRBJ2-7; D is unclear. V was shortened by 0 bases and J by 6 bases, with 6 bases between the two germline ends. The CDR3 loop spans 11 amino acids. Germline V gene data show CDR1 as SQVTM and CDR2 as ANQGSEA. CDR3 sequence reads: CSVEDAGEQYF. For the CDR3, the DNA is TGCAGCGTTGAAGATGCAGGCGAGCAGTACTTC.

The chain combines TRBV9 with TRBJ2-2; D is ambiguous. Germline CDR1 is SGDLS and CDR2 is YYNGEE. This CDR3 has 14 amino acids. The V gene lost 4 bases and the J gene lost 6 bases, with 13 bases spanning the gap. The chain's CDR3 is CASSPRTDSGELFF. DNA for the CDR3: TGTGCCAGCAGCCCTCGAACCGACTCCGGGGAGCTGTTTTTT. Complete variable domain (other parts from reference TRBV9 and TRBJ2-2): DSGVTQTPKHLITATGQRVTLRCSPRSGDLSVYWYQQSLDQGLQFLIQYYNGEERAKGNILERFSAQQFPDLHSELNLSSLELGDSALYFCASSPRTDSGELFFGEGSRLTVL.

The chain uses TRBV25-1 and TRBJ1-1; D is unresolved. The CDR3 contains 12 residues. Trimming cost V 2 bases and J 8 bases, with 9 bases left between them. Looked up from germline, CDR1 is MGHDK and CDR2 is SYGVNS. The CDR3: CASSESKGEAFF. The CDR3, as DNA: TGTGCCAGCAGTGAAAGTAAAGGGGAAGCTTTCTTT. The full variable domain, completed using reference TRBV25-1 and TRBJ1-1, is EADIYQTPRYLVIGTGKKITLECSQTMGHDKMYWYQQDPGMELHLIHYSYGVNSTEKGDLSSESTVSRIRTEHFPLTLESARPSHTSQYLCASSESKGEAFFGQGTRLTVV.

This clone was observed a single time. The V call is TRBV19, the J call TRBJ2-6, with D uncertain. CDR1 is LNHDA, CDR2 SQIVND, per germline (reference sequence). The V and J ends lost 3 bases and 4 bases respectively, with 10 bases between them. CDR3 length equals 15 residues. The CDR3 DNA follows: TGTGCCAGTAGTATTTCGGGCTCCGGGGCCAACGTCCTGACTTTC. It codes for CASSISGSGANVLTF.

The chain recombines TRBV4-2 with TRBJ2-5, with 9 bases identical to TRBD1. V gave up 2 bases and J gave up 1 base; unmatched junction bases: 5. The germline V gene has CDR1 LGHNA and CDR2 YNFKEQ. The CDR3 loop spans 16 amino acids. CDR3 nucleotides: TGTGCCAGCAGCCAATTCGCGGACAGGGGCCAAGAGACCCAGTACTTC. It translates to CASSQFADRGQETQYF.

This chain links TRBV13 with TRBJ2-1, with TRBD2 identical over 7 bases. The CDR3 runs 15 residues. Germline-derived CDR1 and CDR2 are PRHDT and FYEKMQ (reference sequence). V dropped 3 bases and J dropped 5; count of bases not matched to a gene: 7. CDR3 protein: CASSFTGTTNNEQFF. The CDR3 DNA reads TGTGCCAGCAGCTTCACCGGGACTACAAACAATGAGCAGTTCTTC. Full variable domain (outside the CDR3, taken from reference TRBV13 and TRBJ2-1): AAGVIQSPRHLIKEKRETATLKCYPIPRHDTVYWYQQGPGQDPQFLISFYEKMQSDKGSIPDRFSAQQFSDYHSELNMSSLELGDSALYFCASSFTGTTNNEQFFGPGTRLTVL.

This chain links TRBV5-1 with TRBJ2-3; D possibly corresponds to TRBD2 (6 bases). The V gene's germline CDR1 is SGHRS and CDR2 YFSETQ. Trimming took 2 bases from V and 0 from J, leaving 16 bases between them. The CDR3 has 17 amino acids. Here the CDR3 reads CASSLPSWGDSTDTQYF. The CDR3 nucleotides read TGCGCCAGCAGCTTACCCTCTTGGGGGGATAGCACAGATACGCAGTATTTT.

The J gene is TRBJ1-1, the V gene TRBV5-6; 7 bases are shared with TRBD1. This CDR3 has 16 amino acids. Germline values: CDR1 SGHDT, CDR2 YYEEEE. J was trimmed by 1 base and V by 4 bases; bases with no gene match: 10. In DNA, the CDR3 is TGTGCCAGCAGCGGAGATTTACAGGGGCGGAACACTGAAGCTTTCTTT. This sequence encodes CASSGDLQGRNTEAFF. The whole variable domain, filled in from reference TRBV5-6 and TRBJ1-1, reads DAGVTQSPTHLIKTRGQQVTLRCSPKSGHDTVSWYQQALGQGPQFIFQYYEEEERQRGNFPDRFSGHQFPNYSSELNVNALLLGDSALYLCASSGDLQGRNTEAFFGQGTRLTVV.

The rearrangement joins TRBV4-1 to TRBJ2-1; 8 bases align to TRBD2. CDR3 length equals 14 residues. CDR1 is MGHRA, CDR2 YSYEKL, per germline. The trim removed 5 bases at V and 4 bases at J, leaving 4 bases unmatched. CDR3: CASSSRGGYNEQFF. The CDR3 nucleotides read TGCGCCAGCAGCTCTCGGGGGGGGTACAATGAGCAGTTCTTC.

CDR3 sequence (DNA): TGTGCCAGCAGGGCCCGGGGGGGGGCGAGGACTGAAGCTTTCTTT. Protein: CASRARGGARTEAFF. V gene TRBV27 combines with J gene TRBJ1-1; TRBD1 might be the D (6 bases). Germline lookup yields CDR1 MNHEY and CDR2 SMNVEV (reference sequence). Trimming removed 6 bases from V and 5 bases from J, with 19 bases in between. The CDR3 extends over 15 amino acids.

The chain uses TRBV4-1 and TRBJ2-1; D gene ambiguous. This CDR3 is 13 amino acids long. Trimming took off 4 bases at V and 8 bases at J, with 12 bases between the two ends. Germline CDR1 and CDR2: MGHRA and YSYEKL. The CDR3 nucleotides read TGCGCCAGCAGCCCCGATGCGAGCGATGAGCAGTTCTTC. Encoded protein: CASSPDASDEQFF.

The chain carries TRBV19 and TRBJ1-2; a possible D gene is TRBD1 (5 bases). There are 14 residues in the CDR3. V lost 3 bases and J lost 4, with 12 bases in between. Germline V gives CDR1 LNHDA, CDR2 SQIVND (reference sequence). The CDR3 is CASSIGGASYGYTF. In nucleotides, the CDR3 is TGTGCCAGTAGTATCGGAGGGGCAAGCTATGGCTACACCTTC.

About this clone itself: Additional DNA sequences in this sample encode the identical CDR3. The V call is TRBV13, the J call TRBJ2-2; D is possibly TRBD2 (7 bases). CDR1 and CDR2 from the germline V gene are PRHDT and FYEKMQ (reference sequence). V shed 1 base and J shed 6 bases, with 12 bases lying between them. The CDR3 covers 15 residues. The CDR3 DNA reads TGTGCCAGCAGCTTAGCGGCGGGGGCCCCCGGGGAGCTGTTTTTT. It is translated as CASSLAAGAPGELFF.

The V call is TRBV10-1, the J call TRBJ2-1; D gene ambiguous. CDR3 length equals 14 residues. V shed 0 bases and J shed 5 bases, with 8 bases lying between them. Germline CDR1 is WNHNN and CDR2 is SYGVQD (reference sequence). CDR3 DNA sequence: TGCGCCAGCAGTGAGTCTGCGAGACACAATGAGCAGTTCTTC. Amino acid sequence: CASSESARHNEQFF.

This rearrangement joins TRBV2 to TRBJ2-5, with 15 bases matching TRBD2. Germline V gives CDR1 SNHLY, CDR2 FYNNEI. This CDR3 spans 15 amino acids. The V and J ends lost 8 bases and 5 bases, in that order; junction bases with no gene match: 6. The CDR3 bases are TGTGCCAGCCTGGGACTAGCGGGAGGAAGGGAGACCCAGTACTTC. It is translated as CASLGLAGGRETQYF.

The chain couples TRBV29-1 to TRBJ2-7; D not certain. The germline V gene encodes CDR1 SQVTM and CDR2 ANQGSEA. The V and J ends lost 4 bases and 4 bases respectively, with 5 bases between them. This CDR3 has 10 amino acids. This CDR3 is CSVVEYEQYF. In nucleotides, the CDR3 is TGCAGCGTTGTCGAGTACGAGCAGTACTTC.

The CDR3 here is CASSEAWGVEGNEQFF. CDR3 in DNA: TGTGCCAGCAGTGAAGCGTGGGGGGTCGAGGGGAATGAGCAGTTCTTC. The chain carries TRBV2 and TRBJ2-1, with a tentative D call TRBD2 (6 bases). Between the trimmed V and J ends, which lost 0 bases and 7 bases, there was a span of 16 bases. CDR1 and CDR2 (germline): SNHLY, FYNNEI. CDR3 length equals 16 residues.

The rearrangement joins TRBV15 to TRBJ1-1, with D possibly TRBD1 on 6 matching bases. Germline V gene data show CDR1 as LNHNV and CDR2 as YYDKDF (reference sequence). Trimming removed 2 bases at V and 4 bases at J, with 17 bases between. CDR3 length: 16 residues. The CDR3 DNA follows: TGTGCCACCAGCAGATTACACTTACAGGGATCCACTGAAGCTTTCTTT. This codes for CATSRLHLQGSTEAFF. Full variable domain (remainder filled in from reference TRBV15 and TRBJ1-1): DAMVIQNPRYQVTQFGKPVTLSCSQTLNHNVMYWYQQKSSQAPKLLFHYYDKDFNNEADTPDNFQSRRPNTSFCFLDIRSPGLGDTAMYLCATSRLHLQGSTEAFFGQGTRLTVV.

The V call is TRBV11-2, the J call TRBJ2-7; 9 bases fit TRBD2. The CDR3 runs 17 residues. V shed 4 bases, J shed 1 base, and the junction held 11 bases outside the gene matches. The germline CDR1 and CDR2 sequences are SGHAT and FQNNGV. The CDR3, as DNA: TGTGCCAGCAGCTCGTTTCCCCCGACTAGCGGTTCCTACGAGCAGTACTTC. It translates to CASSSFPPTSGSYEQYF. The full variable domain, rest sourced from reference TRBV11-2 and TRBJ2-7, is EAGVAQSPRYKIIEKRQSVAFWCNPISGHATLYWYQQILGQGPKLLIQFQNNGVVDDSQLPKDRFSAERLKGVDSTLKIQPAKLEDSAVYLCASSSFPPTSGSYEQYFGPGTRLTVT.

The chain carries TRBV5-5 and TRBJ2-3; D gene ambiguous. The CDR3 is 15 amino acids. Germline-derived CDR1 and CDR2 are SGHKS and YYEKEE (reference sequence). V gave up 2 bases and J gave up 2 bases, with 12 bases separating them. In DNA, the CDR3 is TGTGCCAGCAGCTTATATAAGGTGATCACAGATACGCAGTATTTT. Its translation is CASSLYKVITDTQYF.

This chain links TRBV9 with TRBJ2-1; perhaps D is TRBD1 or TRBD2 (5 bases each). Germline V gene lookup returns CDR1 SGDLS and CDR2 YYNGEE. The CDR3 loop spans 15 amino acids. V gave up 0 bases and J gave up 3 bases, with 10 bases separating them. The CDR3 region is CASSVGGIGYNEQFF. CDR3 coding DNA: TGTGCCAGCAGCGTAGGGGGGATTGGCTACAATGAGCAGTTCTTC.